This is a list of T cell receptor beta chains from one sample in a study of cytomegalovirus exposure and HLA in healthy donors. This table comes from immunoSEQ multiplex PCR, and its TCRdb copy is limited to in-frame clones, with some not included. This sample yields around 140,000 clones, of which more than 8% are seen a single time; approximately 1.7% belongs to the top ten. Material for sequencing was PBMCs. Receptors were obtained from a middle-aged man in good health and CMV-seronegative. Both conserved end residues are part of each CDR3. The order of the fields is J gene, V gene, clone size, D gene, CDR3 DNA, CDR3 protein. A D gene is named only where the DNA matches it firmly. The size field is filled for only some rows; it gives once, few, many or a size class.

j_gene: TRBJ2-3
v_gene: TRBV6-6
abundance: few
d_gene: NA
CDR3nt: TGTGCCAGCACCGAGTGGGGTGGGAGAGATACGCAGTATTTT
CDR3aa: CASTEWGGRDTQYF

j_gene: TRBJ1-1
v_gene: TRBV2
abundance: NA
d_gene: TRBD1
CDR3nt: TGTGCCAGCAGCGGACAGGTGAACACTGAAGCTTTCTTT
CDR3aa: CASSGQVNTEAFF

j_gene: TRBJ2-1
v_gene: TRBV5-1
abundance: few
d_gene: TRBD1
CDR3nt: TGCGCCAGCAGCTTGGGAGGAGGAGCAGGGGGCAATGAGCAGTTCTTC
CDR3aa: CASSLGGGAGGNEQFF

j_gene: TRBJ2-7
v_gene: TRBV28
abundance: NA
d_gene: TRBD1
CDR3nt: TGTGCCAGCAGTTTGACAGGGGAGAGCTCCTACGAGCAGTACTTC
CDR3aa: CASSLTGESSYEQYF

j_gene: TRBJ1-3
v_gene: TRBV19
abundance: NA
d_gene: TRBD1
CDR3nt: TGTGCCAGTAGTCCTTTGGACAGGTACTCTGGAAACACCATATATTTT
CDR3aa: CASSPLDRYSGNTIYF

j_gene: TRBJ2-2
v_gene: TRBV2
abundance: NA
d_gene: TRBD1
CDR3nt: TGTGCCAGCAGGATGGACAGGACGAACACCGGGGAGCTGTTTTTT
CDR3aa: CASRMDRTNTGELFF

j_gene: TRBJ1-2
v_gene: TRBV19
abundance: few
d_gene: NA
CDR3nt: TGTGCCAGTAGTATCGAGGCCTTTCAAGGTGGCTACACCTTC
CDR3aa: CASSIEAFQGGYTF

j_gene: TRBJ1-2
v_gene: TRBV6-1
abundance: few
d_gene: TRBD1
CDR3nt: TGTGCCAGCAGTGAACAAGACAGGGCCTATGGCTACACCTTC
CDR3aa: CASSEQDRAYGYTF

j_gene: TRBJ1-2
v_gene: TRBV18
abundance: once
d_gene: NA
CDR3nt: TGTGCCAGCTCACCCCTAGCGGCGGACACAACTAACTATGGCTACACCTTC
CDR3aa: CASSPLAADTTNYGYTF

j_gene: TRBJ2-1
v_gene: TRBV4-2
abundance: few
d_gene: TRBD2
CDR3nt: TGTGCCAGCAGCCAAGAGGGTAGCGGGAGGGTATACTACAATGAGCAGTTCTTC
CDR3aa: CASSQEGSGRVYYNEQFF

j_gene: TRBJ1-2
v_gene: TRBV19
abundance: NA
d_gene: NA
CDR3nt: TGTGCCAGTGGTCTTGACAGGTCATATGGCTACACCTTC
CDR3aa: CASGLDRSYGYTF

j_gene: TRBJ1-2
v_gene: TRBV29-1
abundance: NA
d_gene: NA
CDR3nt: TGCAGCTCCGGTGGGGCGGACTATGGCTACACCTTC
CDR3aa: CSSGGADYGYTF

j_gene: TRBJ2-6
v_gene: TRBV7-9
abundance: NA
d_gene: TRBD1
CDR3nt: TGTGCCAGCAGCTCAAACAGGGGTACCGGGGCCAACGTCCTGACTTTC
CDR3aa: CASSSNRGTGANVLTF

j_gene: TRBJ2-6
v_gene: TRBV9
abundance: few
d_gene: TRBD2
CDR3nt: TGTGCCAGCAGGGCAGCGGGGGGCTCTGGGGCCAACGTCCTGACTTTC
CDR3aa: CASRAAGGSGANVLTF

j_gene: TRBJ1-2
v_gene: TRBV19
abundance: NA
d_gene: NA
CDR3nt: TGTGCCAGTAGTATAGGGCAAGTCCTCGGCTACACCTTC
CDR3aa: CASSIGQVLGYTF

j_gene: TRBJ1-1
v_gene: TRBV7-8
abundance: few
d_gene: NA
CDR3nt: TGTGCCAGCAGCCAAGGAGGGGTCGCTGAAGCTTTCTTT
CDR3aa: CASSQGGVAEAFF

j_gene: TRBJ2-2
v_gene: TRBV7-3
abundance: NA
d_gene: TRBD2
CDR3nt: TGTGCCAGCAGCTTAACGCCAGCGGGAGGAACCGGGGAGCTGTTTTTT
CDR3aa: CASSLTPAGGTGELFF

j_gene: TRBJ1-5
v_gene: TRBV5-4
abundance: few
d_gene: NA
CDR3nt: TGTGCCAGCAGCTTGGACAGGGCGCATCAGCCCCAGCATTTT
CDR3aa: CASSLDRAHQPQHF

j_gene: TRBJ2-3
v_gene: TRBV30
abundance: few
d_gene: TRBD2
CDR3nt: TGTGCCTGGAGGACTAGCGGACGCACAGATACGCAGTATTTT
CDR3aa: CAWRTSGRTDTQYF

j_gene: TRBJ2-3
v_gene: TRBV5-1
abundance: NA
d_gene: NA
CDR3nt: TGCGCCAGCAGCTTGGCCACACCCACAGATACGCAGTATTTT
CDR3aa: CASSLATPTDTQYF

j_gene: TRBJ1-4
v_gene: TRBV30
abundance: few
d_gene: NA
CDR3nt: TGTGCCTGGAGTGCCGGGAACCGTGGTGCAACTAATGAAAAACTGTTTTTT
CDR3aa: CAWSAGNRGATNEKLFF

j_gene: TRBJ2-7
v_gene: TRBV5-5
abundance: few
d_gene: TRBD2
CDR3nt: TGTGCCAGCAGCGACGGGACACTAGCGGGGCCTCCCTACGAGCAGTACTTC
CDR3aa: CASSDGTLAGPPYEQYF

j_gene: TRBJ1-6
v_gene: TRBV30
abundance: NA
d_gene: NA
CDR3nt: TGTGCCTGGAGTGTACCCCAAGATACATCCCTCCACTTT
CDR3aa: CAWSVPQDTSLHF

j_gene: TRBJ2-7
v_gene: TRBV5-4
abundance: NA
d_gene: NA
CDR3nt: TGTGCCAGCAGCCCCGGCCCGCTAGGTTCGCCCTACGAGCAGTACTTC
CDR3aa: CASSPGPLGSPYEQYF

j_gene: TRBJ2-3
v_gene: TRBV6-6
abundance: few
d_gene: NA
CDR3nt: TGTGCCAGCAGTTACCCTTTCACAGATACGCAGTATTTT
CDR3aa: CASSYPFTDTQYF